Each of the 2 T cell receptor beta chains below was sequenced from the same sample in a study of T cell responses to AZD1222 COVID-19 vaccine. TCRdb's table, derived via immunoSEQ multiplex PCR, lists solely in-frame clones and lacks some. The sample includes some 84,000 clones, 75% to 90% of them seen just once. Sequencing used peripheral blood, obtained on day 0 of AZD1222 vaccination. The receptors derive from an adult in good health.

The chain uses TRBV29-1 and TRBJ2-5; possibly TRBD1 for D (5 bases). Germline loops: CDR1 SQVTM, CDR2 ANQGSEA. V was trimmed by 7 bases and J by 1 base, leaving 13 bases between them. There are 13 residues in the CDR3. CDR3 residues: CSAARQIQETQYF. For the CDR3, the DNA is TGCAGCGCCGCGAGACAGATCCAAGAGACCCAGTACTTC.

This clone was recorded only once. The CDR3 coding sequence is TGTGCCAGCAGCCTCAACCCCCCCAACTCTGGAAACACCATATATTTT. Encoded protein: CASSLNPPNSGNTIYF. The rearrangement uses TRBV11-2 and TRBJ1-3; D is undetermined. The CDR3 is 16 amino acids. V was pared by 5 bases and J by 0 bases, with 14 bases between. Germline V gives CDR1 SGHAT, CDR2 FQNNGV.